Listed below are T cell receptor beta chains from one sample, sequenced in a study of T cells after posttransplantation cyclophosphamide. Here immunoSEQ multiplex PCR was the method, and the copy in TCRdb shows in-frame clones only, minus some. The sample lists around 19,000 clones, almost 99% seen once, with roughly 0.16% in the top ten. Sequenced input: naive CD4+ T cells sorted from PBMCs. The receptors were sampled from a man aged 35-49 years in good health, CMV-negative, and a related stem cell transplant donor. CDR3s leave out the opening cysteine and the closing phenylalanine or tryptophan. The D gene is left open where the match is weak.

V gene	J gene	D gene	CDR3 protein
TRBV6-5	TRBJ2-1	NA	ASSYSGGQGEQF
TRBV10-3	TRBJ2-6	TRBD1	AISESSVGTGLVVLT
TRBV29-1	TRBJ2-4	NA	SVVHQAKNIQY
TRBV6-5	TRBJ2-3	NA	ASSYAGTPTDTQY
TRBV7-9	TRBJ1-2	TRBD1	ASSSPSTTGNYGYT
TRBV5-1	TRBJ2-3	NA	ASSSQGRVSTDTQY
TRBV5-1	TRBJ1-1	NA	ASSLGGRTEAF
TRBV11-2	TRBJ1-2	TRBD1	ASSLGAGGAIGYT
TRBV5-4	TRBJ1-1	NA	ASSRMGGSTEAF
TRBV18	TRBJ2-2	TRBD2	ASSAGAGELF
TRBV18	TRBJ1-3	TRBD1	ASSLSAQGYSGNTIY
TRBV15	TRBJ2-1	NA	ATSRDVGDAYEQF
TRBV11-2	TRBJ1-1	NA	ASSLDVRIGAF
TRBV19	TRBJ1-5	TRBD1	ASSPWDSRKNQPQH
TRBV11-1	TRBJ2-1	NA	ASSLPGLNEQF
TRBV27	TRBJ2-3	NA	ASRGPGYAYTQY
TRBV4-2	TRBJ2-2	NA	ASSQVGRNTGELF
TRBV20-1	TRBJ2-5	NA	SAILQETQY
TRBV6-6	TRBJ1-4	NA	ASSYGPPREYEKLF
TRBV19	TRBJ1-2	NA	ASSYGRATTYNYGYT
TRBV7-3	TRBJ2-4	TRBD2	ASSPTGLAEDGIQY
TRBV29-1	TRBJ2-3	TRBD1	SAYWTGTGGTDTQY
TRBV6-5	TRBJ1-5	NA	ASSYGGAGQPQH
TRBV19	TRBJ2-3	TRBD2	ASSTRLAATSGGGQY
TRBV7-9	TRBJ2-5	NA	ASSLELPTETQY
TRBV11-2	TRBJ2-7	NA	ASSLDAVTYEQY
TRBV5-6	TRBJ2-1	TRBD2	ASSLDVLADYNEQF
TRBV30	TRBJ2-7	NA	AWSAWGAEQY
TRBV28	TRBJ2-7	TRBD1	ASNPGTGAAGLPYEQY
TRBV12-5	TRBJ2-3	NA	ASGLDPHSASTDTQY
TRBV6-4	TRBJ2-1	NA	ASSVEATYNEQF
TRBV10-3	TRBJ1-5	TRBD1	AISYDGQGNQPQH
TRBV6-5	TRBJ2-7	TRBD1	ASRGTGNGEQY
TRBV5-1	TRBJ1-1	NA	ASSFSTVNTEAF
TRBV18	TRBJ2-1	NA	ASSRSSLNEQF
TRBV29-1	TRBJ2-1	TRBD1	SVATGWGGDEQF
TRBV7-9	TRBJ2-3	TRBD2	ASSLGLAGNTDTQY
TRBV2	TRBJ2-1	NA	ASSDRIAEGDEQF
TRBV27	TRBJ2-7	NA	ASSLLIGGTYEQY
TRBV11-2	TRBJ2-4	NA	ASRGPGSYKNIQY